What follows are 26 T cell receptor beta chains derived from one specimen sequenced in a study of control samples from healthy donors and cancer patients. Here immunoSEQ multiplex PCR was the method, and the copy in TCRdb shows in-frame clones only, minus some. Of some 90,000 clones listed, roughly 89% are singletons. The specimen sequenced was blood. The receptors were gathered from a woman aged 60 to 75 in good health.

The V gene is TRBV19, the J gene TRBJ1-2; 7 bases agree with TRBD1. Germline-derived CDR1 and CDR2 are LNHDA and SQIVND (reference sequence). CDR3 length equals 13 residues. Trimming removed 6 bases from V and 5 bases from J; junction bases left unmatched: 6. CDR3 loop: CASRKGATYGYTF. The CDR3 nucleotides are TGTGCCAGTAGAAAGGGGGCAACTTATGGCTACACCTTC.

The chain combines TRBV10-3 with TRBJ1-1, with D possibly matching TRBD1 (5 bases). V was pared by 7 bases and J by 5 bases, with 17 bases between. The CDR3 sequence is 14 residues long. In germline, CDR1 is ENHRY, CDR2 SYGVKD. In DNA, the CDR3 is TGTGCCATCACCAACACAGGCTCCCTGACTGAAGCTTTCTTT. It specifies CAITNTGSLTEAFF.

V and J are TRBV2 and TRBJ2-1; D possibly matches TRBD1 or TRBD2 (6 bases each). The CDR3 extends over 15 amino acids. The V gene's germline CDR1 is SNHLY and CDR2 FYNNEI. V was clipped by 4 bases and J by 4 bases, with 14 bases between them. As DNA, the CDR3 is TGTGCCAGCAGTGTGGATGAGGGGGGATACAATGAGCAGTTCTTC. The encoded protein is CASSVDEGGYNEQFF.

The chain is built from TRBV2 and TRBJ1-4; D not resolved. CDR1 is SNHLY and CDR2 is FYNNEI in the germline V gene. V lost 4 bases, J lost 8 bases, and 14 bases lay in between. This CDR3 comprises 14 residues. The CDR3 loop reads CASSVLTVREKLFF. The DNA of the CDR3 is TGTGCCAGCAGTGTGTTAACAGTAAGGGAAAAACTGTTTTTT.

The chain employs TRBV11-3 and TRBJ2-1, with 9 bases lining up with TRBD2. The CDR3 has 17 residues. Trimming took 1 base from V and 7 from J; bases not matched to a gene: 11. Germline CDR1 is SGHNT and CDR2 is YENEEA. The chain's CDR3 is CASSLVLSGLAKNEQFF. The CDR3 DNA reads TGTGCCAGCAGCTTAGTCCTTTCGGGACTAGCTAAGAATGAGCAGTTCTTC.

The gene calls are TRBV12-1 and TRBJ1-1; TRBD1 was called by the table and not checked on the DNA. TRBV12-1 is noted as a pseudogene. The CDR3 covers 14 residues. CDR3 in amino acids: CASSFGRTGVVAFF. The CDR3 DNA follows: TGTGCCAGCAGCTTTGGGCGGACAGGGGTTGTAGCTTTCTTT.

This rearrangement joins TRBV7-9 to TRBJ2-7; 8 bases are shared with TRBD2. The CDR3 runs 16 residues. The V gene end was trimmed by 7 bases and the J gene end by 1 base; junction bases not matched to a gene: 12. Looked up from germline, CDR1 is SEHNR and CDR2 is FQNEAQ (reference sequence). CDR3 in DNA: TGTGCCAGCATCCGCTTAGGGCGGGAGGAGTCCTACGAGCAGTACTTC. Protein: CASIRLGREESYEQYF.

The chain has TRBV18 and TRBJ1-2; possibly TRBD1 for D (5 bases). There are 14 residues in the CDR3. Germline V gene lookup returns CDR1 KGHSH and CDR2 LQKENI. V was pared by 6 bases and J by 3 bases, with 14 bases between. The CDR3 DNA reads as TGTGCCAGCTCTCCGGGGGGGTCCGACTATGGCTACACCTTC. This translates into CASSPGGSDYGYTF.

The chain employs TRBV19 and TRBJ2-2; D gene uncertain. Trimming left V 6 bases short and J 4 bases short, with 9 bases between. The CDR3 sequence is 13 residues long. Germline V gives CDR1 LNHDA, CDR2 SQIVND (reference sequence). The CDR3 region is CASRRSGTGELFF. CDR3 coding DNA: TGTGCCAGTAGGCGCTCTGGCACCGGGGAGCTGTTTTTT.

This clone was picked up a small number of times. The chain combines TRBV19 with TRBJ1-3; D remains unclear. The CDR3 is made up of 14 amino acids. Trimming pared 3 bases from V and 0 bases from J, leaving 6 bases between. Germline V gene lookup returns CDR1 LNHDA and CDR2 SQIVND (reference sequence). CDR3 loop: CASSMEISGNTIYF. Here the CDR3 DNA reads TGTGCCAGTAGTATGGAGATCTCTGGAAACACCATATATTTT.

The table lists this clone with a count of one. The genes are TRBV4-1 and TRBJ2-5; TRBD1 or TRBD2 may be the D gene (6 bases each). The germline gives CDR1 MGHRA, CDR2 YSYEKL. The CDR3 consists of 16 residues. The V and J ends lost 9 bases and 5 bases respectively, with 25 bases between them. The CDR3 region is CARANQPCPGAETQYF. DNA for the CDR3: TGCGCCAGAGCCAACCAGCCCTGTCCGGGGGCGGAGACCCAGTACTTC.

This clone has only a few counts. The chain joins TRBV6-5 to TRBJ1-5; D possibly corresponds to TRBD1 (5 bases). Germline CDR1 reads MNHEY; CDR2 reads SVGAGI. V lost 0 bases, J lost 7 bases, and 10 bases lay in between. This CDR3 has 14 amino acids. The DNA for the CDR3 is TGTGCCAGCAGTTACTCGACTAGGGGACAGCCCCAGCATTTT. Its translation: CASSYSTRGQPQHF.

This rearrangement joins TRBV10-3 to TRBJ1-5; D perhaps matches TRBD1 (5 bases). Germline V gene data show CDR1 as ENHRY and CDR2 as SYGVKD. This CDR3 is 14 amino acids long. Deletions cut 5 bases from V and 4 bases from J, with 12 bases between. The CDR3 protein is CAISPGADNQPQHF. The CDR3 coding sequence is TGTGCCATCAGTCCCGGGGCCGATAATCAGCCCCAGCATTTT.

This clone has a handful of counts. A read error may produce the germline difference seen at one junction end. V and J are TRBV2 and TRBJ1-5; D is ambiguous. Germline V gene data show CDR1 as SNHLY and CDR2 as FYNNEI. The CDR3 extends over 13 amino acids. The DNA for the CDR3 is TGTGCCAGCAGCAGGAGGCACAATCAGTCCCAGCATTTT. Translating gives CASSRRHNQSQHF.

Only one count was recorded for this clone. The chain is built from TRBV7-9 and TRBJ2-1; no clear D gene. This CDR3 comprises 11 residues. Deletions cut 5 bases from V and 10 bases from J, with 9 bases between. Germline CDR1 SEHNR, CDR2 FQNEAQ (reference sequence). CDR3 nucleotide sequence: TGTGCCAGCAGCCCCCTCCGGGAGCAGTTCTTC. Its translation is CASSPLREQFF.

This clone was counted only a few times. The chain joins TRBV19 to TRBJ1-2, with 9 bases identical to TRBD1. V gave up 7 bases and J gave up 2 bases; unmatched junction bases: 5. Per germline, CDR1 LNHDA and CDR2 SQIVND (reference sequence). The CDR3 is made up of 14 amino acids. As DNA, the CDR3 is TGTGCCAGTAAAAGGGACAGGGCAAACTATGGCTACACCTTC. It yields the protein CASKRDRANYGYTF.

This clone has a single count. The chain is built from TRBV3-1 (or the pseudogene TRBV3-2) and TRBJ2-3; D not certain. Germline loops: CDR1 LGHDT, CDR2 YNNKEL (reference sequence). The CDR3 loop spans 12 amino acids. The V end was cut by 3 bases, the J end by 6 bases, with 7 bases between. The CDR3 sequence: CASSHTEDTQYF. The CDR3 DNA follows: TGTGCCAGCAGCCATACGGAGGATACGCAGTATTTT.

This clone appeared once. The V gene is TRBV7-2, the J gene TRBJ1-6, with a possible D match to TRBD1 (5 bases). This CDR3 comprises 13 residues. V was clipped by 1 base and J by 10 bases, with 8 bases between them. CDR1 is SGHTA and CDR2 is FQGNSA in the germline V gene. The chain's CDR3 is CASSLEGNSPLHF. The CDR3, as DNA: TGTGCCAGCAGCTTAGAGGGGAACTCACCCCTCCACTTT.

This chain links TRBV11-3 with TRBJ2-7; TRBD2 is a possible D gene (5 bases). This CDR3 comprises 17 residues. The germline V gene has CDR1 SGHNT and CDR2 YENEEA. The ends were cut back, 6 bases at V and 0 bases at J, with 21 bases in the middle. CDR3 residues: CASSLYLDGKSSYEQYF. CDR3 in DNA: TGTGCCAGCAGTCTATATTTGGACGGGAAGAGCTCCTACGAGCAGTACTTC.

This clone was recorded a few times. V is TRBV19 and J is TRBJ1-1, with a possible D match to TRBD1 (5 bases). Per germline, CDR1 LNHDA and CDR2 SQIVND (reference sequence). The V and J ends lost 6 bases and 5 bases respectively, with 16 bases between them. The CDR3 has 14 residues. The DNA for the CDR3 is TGTGCCAGTAGCTGGGGGGGAATGCGAACTGAAGCTTTCTTT. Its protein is CASSWGGMRTEAFF.

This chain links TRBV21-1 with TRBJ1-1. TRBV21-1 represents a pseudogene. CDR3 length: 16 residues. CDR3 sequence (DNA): TGTGCCAGCAGCAATGGGGGGCAGGGGACAAACACTGAAGCTTTCTTT. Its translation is CASSNGGQGTNTEAFF.

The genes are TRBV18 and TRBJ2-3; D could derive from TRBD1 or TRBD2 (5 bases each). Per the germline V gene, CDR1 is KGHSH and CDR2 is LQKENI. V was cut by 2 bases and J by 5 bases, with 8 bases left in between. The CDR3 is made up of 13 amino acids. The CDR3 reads CASSPVGVDTQYF. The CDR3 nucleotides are TGTGCCAGCTCACCAGTGGGGGTAGATACGCAGTATTTT.

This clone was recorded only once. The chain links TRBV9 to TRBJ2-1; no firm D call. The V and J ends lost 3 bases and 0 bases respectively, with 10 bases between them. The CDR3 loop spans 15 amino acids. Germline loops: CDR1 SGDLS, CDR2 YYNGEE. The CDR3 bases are TGTGCCAGCAGCGCCGGGTGGAGCTCCTACAATGAGCAGTTCTTC. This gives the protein CASSAGWSSYNEQFF.

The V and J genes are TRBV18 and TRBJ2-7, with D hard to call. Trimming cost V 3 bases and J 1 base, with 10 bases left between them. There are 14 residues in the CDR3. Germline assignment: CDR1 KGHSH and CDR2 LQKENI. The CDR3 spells CASSPGSSSYEQYF. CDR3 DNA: TGTGCCAGCTCACCGGGCAGCTCTTCCTACGAGCAGTACTTC.

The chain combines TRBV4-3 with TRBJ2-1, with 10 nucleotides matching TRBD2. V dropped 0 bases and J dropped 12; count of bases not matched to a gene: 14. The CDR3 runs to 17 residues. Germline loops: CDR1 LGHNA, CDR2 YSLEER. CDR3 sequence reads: CASSQDEGLAASWGQFF. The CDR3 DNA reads TGCGCCAGCAGCCAAGATGAAGGACTAGCGGCCTCCTGGGGGCAGTTCTTC.

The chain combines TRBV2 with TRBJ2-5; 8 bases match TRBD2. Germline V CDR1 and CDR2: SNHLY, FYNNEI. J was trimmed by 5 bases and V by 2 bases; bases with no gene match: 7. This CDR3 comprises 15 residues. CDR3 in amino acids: CASSETGGRWETQYF. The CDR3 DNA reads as TGTGCCAGCAGTGAAACGGGGGGGCGGTGGGAGACCCAGTACTTC.